What follows describes a single T cell receptor beta chain. As processed by the authors: Reference gene primer amplification yielded estimated nucleated cell counts. Libraries were prepared by immunoSEQ multiplex PCR; TCRdb keeps only in-frame clonotypes and omits some of them. From that table come the V and J calls and clone size; the DNA was used to work out D and trimming. The top ten hold about 6% of the sample, which has around 200,000 clones, roughly 83% seen once. These data come from a study of blood T cell repertoires in COVID-19. Study at large: The cDNA or gDNA used as material had been derived from T cells, B-cell-depleted T cells, or PBMCs.

Self-reported history from a screening survey and questionnaire set each donor's cohort. Sequencing input: PBMCs or T cells enriched from blood (not recorded which). The source is a middle-aged man with acute COVID-19.

CDR3 amino acids: CASTSLGTGSLYEQYF. Written as DNA, the CDR3 is TGTGCCAGCACCTCCCTCGGGACAGGATCCCTCTACGAGCAGTACTTC. The chain combines TRBV2 with TRBJ2-7, with TRBD1 identical over 8 bases. Looked up from germline, CDR1 is SNHLY and CDR2 is FYNNEI. CDR3 size: 16 residues. V dropped 7 bases and J dropped 3; count of bases not matched to a gene: 14.